Below, 8 T cell receptor beta chains from the same sample are listed, as sequenced in a study of T cell clonality in common variable immunodeficiency. Data came from immunoSEQ multiplex PCR; TCRdb stores just in-frame clones and leaves some out. The sample lists about 40,000 clones, none appearing once, the ten largest making up 2.8%. Source material: peripheral blood mononuclear cells. The receptors stem from a person between 18 and 75 years old in good health.

This clone was detected ten times or more. The read terminates 3 residues before the CDR3 end, so the remaining end is supplied by the germline J gene. This chain links TRBV19 with TRBJ2-1, with D tentatively TRBD1 (6 bases). The CDR3 sequence is 15 residues long. Trimming took 1 base from V and 7 from J, leaving 14 bases between them. The germline CDR1 and CDR2 sequences are LNHDA and SQIVND (reference sequence). CDR3 DNA (partial): TGTGCCAGTAGTATAGGACCCGGACAGCAAAATGAG. Encoded protein: CASSIGPGQQNE. The entire CDR3 reads CASSIGPGQQNEQFF.

In this sample, this clone turned up many times. The DNA ends 3 residues before the CDR3 does, and the rest of the CDR3 is filled in from the germline J gene. J is TRBJ1-3 and V is TRBV19; D unclear. The germline V gene has CDR1 LNHDA and CDR2 SQIVND (reference sequence). CDR3 size: 15 residues. V gave up 6 bases and J gave up 0 bases, with 12 bases separating them. Here the CDR3 reads CASRLSLLSGNTIYF. The CDR3 bases that were read are TGTGCCAGTAGATTATCACTTCTCTCTGGAAACACC.

Concerning this clone: The observed sequence ends 3 residues before the CDR3 terminus, with the missing tail filled in from the germline J gene. The chain couples TRBV5-4 to TRBJ2-1, with 8 bases that match TRBD1. V shed 0 bases and J 8 bases; nucleotides not matched to a gene: 4. The CDR3 is made up of 14 amino acids. The germline gives CDR1 SGHNT, CDR2 YYREEE (reference sequence). The CDR3 spells CASSLEDREHEQFF. The sequenced part of the CDR3 DNA is TGTGCCAGCAGCTTGGAGGACAGGGAACATGAG.

This clone has more than one count but fewer than ten. Sequence at one end of the junction differs from germline and may be a read error. The DNA ends 3 residues before the CDR3 does, and the rest of the CDR3 is filled in from the germline J gene. The chain carries TRBV30 and TRBJ2-1; weak D call: TRBD1 (6 bases). Per germline, CDR1 GTSNPN and CDR2 SVGIG (reference sequence). This CDR3 is built from 15 residues. The CDR3 sequence: CAWSRQGRGFNEQFF. CDR3 DNA, as far as it was read: TGCGCCTGGAGTCGCCAGGGCAGGGGATTCAATGAG.

There are many counts of this clone. Coverage ceases 3 residues before the CDR3 finishes, and the germline J gene fills in the end. This chain links TRBV20-1 with TRBJ1-5, with a weak D call TRBD1 (5 bases). Germline-derived CDR1 and CDR2 are DFQATT and SNEGSKA (reference sequence). V dropped 6 bases and J dropped 0 bases, with 15 bases sitting between them. The CDR3 runs 15 residues. The CDR3 here is CSALVVGASNQPQHF. Incomplete CDR3 DNA: TGCAGTGCCCTAGTAGTTGGGGCTAGCAATCAGCCC.

At least ten counts were recorded for this clone. Here the CDR3 reads CASSLGTGAEAFF. Incomplete CDR3 DNA: TGTGCCAGCAGCCTTGGGACAGGGGCTGAA. The rearrangement uses TRBV14 and TRBJ1-1, with 10 bases identical to TRBD1. With the read ending 3 residues before the CDR3 end, the germline J gene is used to fill in that end. This CDR3 has 13 residues. J gave up 6 bases and V 4 bases, and 2 bases lay outside the gene matches. Germline V CDR1 and CDR2: SGHDN, FVKESK.

This clone was observed many times. The read ends 3 residues early relative to the CDR3; the germline J gene fills the gap. The V gene is TRBV7-2, the J gene TRBJ2-3; D gene uncertain. CDR1 and CDR2 from the germline V gene are SGHTA and FQGNSA. CDR3 length: 14 amino acids. Trimming took off 2 bases at V and 3 bases at J, with 9 bases between the two ends. The sequenced part of the CDR3 DNA is TGTGCCAGCAGCTTATTTGTAGGGACAGATACG. This gives the protein CASSLFVGTDT. In full, the CDR3 is CASSLFVGTDTQYF.

This clone was detected a few times. The read stops 3 residues short of the end of the CDR3; the missing end is completed from the germline J gene. The chain recombines TRBV6-1 with TRBJ1-5; 7 bases line up with TRBD1. The CDR3 has 19 residues. V gave up 0 bases and J gave up 2 bases; unmatched junction bases: 13. Per germline, CDR1 MNHNS and CDR2 SASEGT. CDR3 DNA, as far as it was read: TGTGCCAGCAGTGAAGCCCCCTCCTGGGACGACAGGGGCAATCAGCCC. Translated: CASSEAPSWDDRGNQP. The entire CDR3 sequence reads CASSEAPSWDDRGNQPQHF.